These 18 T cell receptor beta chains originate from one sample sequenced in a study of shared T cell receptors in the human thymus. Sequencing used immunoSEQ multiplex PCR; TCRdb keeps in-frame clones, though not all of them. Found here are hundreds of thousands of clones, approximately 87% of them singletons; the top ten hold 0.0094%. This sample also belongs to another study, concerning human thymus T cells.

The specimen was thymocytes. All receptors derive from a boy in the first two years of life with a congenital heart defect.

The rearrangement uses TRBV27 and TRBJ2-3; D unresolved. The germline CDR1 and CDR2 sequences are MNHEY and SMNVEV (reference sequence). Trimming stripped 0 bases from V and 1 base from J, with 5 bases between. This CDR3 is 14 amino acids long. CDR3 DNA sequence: TGTGCCAGCAGTTTATCCCTCCGCACAGATACGCAGTATTTT. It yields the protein CASSLSLRTDTQYF.

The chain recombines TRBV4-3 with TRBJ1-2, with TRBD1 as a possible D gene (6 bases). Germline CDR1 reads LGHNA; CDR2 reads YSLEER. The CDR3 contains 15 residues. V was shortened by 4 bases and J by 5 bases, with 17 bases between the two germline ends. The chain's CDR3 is CASSPDRGGYYGYTF. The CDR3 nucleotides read TGCGCCAGCAGCCCGGATAGGGGGGGGTATTATGGCTACACCTTC.

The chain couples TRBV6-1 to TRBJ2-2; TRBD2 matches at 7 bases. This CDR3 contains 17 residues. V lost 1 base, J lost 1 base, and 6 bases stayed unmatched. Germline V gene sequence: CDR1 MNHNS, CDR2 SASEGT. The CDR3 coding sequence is TGTGCCAGCAGTGAAGTAACTAGCGCCCAGAACACCGGGGAGCTGTTTTTT. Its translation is CASSEVTSAQNTGELFF.

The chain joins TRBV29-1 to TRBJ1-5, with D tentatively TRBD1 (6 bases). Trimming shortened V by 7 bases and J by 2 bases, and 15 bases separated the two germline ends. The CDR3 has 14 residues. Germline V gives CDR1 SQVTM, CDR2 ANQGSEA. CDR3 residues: CSASDSGGNQPQHF. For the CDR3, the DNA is TGCAGCGCTTCGGACAGCGGAGGCAATCAGCCCCAGCATTTT.

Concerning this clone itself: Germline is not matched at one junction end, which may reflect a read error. The CDR3 loop reads CASSLCPRSTNTHYF. CDR3 DNA: TGTGCCAGCAGCCTATGTCCGAGGAGCACAAATACGCATTATTTT. V is TRBV11-3 and J is TRBJ2-3, with unresolved D. CDR1 and CDR2 from the germline V gene are SGHNT and YENEEA. The CDR3 length is 15 residues.

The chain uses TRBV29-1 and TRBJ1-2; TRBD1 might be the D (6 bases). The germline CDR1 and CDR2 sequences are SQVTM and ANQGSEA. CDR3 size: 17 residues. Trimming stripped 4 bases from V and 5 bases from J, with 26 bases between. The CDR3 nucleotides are TGCAGCGTTGTGAGGGCTAGGGCCCCGCCAGGGGAGTATGGCTACACCTTC. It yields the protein CSVVRARAPPGEYGYTF.

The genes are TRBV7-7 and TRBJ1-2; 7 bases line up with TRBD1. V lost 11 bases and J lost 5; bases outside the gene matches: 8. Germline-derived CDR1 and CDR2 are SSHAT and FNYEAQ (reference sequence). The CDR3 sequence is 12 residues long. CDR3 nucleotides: TGTGCCGTCCGGGACAGCGTTTATGGCTACACCTTC. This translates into CAVRDSVYGYTF.

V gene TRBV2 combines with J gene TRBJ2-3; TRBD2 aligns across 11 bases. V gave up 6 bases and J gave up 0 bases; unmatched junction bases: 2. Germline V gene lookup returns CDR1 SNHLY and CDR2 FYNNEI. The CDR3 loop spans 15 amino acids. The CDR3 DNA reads TGTGCCAGCAGGGCTAGCGGGGGGAGCACAGATACGCAGTATTTT. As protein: CASRASGGSTDTQYF.

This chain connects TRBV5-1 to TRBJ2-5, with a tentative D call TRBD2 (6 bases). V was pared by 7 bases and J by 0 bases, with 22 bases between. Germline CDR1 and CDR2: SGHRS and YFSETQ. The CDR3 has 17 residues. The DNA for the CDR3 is TGCGCCAGCCTAGAAGGGAGGCGGGTAGCGAACCAAGAGACCCAGTACTTC. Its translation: CASLEGRRVANQETQYF.

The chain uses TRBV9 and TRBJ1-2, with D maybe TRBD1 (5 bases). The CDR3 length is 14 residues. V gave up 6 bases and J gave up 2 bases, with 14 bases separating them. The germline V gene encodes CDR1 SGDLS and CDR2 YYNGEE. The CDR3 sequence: CASIRRVMNYGYTF. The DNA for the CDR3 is TGTGCCAGCATCCGCAGGGTCATGAACTATGGCTACACCTTC.

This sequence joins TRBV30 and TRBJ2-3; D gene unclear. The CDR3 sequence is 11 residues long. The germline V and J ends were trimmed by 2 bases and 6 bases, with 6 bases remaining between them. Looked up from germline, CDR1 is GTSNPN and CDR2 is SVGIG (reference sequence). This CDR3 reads CAWSSLDTQYF. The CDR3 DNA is TGTGCCTGGAGTAGCCTGGATACGCAGTATTTT.

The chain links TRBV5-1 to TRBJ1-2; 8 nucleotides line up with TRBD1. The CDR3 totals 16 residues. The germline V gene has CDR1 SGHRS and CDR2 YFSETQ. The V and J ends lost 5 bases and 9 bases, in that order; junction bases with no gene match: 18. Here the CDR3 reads CASRQRQGSGGRRYTF. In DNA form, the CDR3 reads TGCGCCAGCAGACAAAGACAGGGGTCAGGGGGTCGACGCTACACCTTC.

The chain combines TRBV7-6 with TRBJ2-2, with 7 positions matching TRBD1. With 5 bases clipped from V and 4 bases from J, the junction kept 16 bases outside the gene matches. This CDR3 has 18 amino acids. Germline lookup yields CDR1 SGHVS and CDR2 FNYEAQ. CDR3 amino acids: CASSPLYPTGSSTGELFF. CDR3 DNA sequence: TGTGCCAGCAGCCCCCTCTATCCGACAGGGAGTAGCACCGGGGAGCTGTTTTTT.

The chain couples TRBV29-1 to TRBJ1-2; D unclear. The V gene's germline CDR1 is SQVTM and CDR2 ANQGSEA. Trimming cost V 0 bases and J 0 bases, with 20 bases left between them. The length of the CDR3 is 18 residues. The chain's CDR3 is CSVEENNPGSPSNYGYTF. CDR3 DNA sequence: TGCAGCGTTGAAGAGAACAACCCGGGGTCCCCCTCTAACTATGGCTACACCTTC.

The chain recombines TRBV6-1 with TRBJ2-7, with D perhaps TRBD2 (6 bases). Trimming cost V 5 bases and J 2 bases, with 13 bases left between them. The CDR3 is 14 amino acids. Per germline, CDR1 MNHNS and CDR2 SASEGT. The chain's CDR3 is CASSSAPGAYEQYF. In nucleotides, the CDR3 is TGTGCCAGCAGTTCGGCCCCGGGGGCCTACGAGCAGTACTTC.

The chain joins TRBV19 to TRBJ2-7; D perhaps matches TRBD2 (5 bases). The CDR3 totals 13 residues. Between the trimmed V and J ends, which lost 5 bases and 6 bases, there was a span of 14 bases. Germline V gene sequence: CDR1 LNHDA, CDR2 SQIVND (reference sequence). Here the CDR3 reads CASSENHRGEQYF. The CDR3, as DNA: TGTGCCAGTAGTGAGAATCATCGGGGCGAGCAGTACTTC.

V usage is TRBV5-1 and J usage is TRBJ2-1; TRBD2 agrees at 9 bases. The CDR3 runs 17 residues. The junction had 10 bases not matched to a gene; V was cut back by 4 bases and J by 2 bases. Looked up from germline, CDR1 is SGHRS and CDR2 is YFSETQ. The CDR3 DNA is TGCGCCAGCAGCCGTCAGCGGGGGGCGCCAACCTACAATGAGCAGTTCTTC. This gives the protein CASSRQRGAPTYNEQFF. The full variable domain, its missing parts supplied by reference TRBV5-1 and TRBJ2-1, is KAGVTQTPRYLIKTRGQQVTLSCSPISGHRSVSWYQQTPGQGLQFLFEYFSETQRNKGNFPGRFSGRQFSNSRSEMNVSTLELGDSALYLCASSRQRGAPTYNEQFFGPGTRLTVL.

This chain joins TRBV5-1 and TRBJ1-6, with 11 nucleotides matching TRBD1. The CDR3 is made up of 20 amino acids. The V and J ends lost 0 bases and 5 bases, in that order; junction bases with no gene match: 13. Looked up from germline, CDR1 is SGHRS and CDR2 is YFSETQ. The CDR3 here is CASSLGWTGGELGNNSPLHF. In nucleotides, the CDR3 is TGCGCCAGCAGCTTGGGTTGGACAGGGGGCGAGTTGGGTAATAATTCACCCCTCCACTTT.